This TCR beta chain was retrieved from a study of human T cells and chemical hapten exposure. Across the study: Sensitization was performed using 2% DPC on an approximately 2 cm by approximately 2 cm upper inner arm skin site. Chiefly female patients presented with alopecia areata, totalis or universalis.

TCRdb called the RACE reads again in MiXCR, with one record for every CDR3 protein. The data contain 350,000 or so distinct CDR3 sequences, around 7% of them singletons. Trimming pared 4 bases from V and 1 base from J, leaving 14 bases between. The CDR3 has 17 amino acids. The germline V gene encodes CDR1 LGHNA and CDR2 YNFKEQ. Time point noted: patch test 1, 2 weeks after DPC sensitization. Treatment meaning: therapeutic diphenylcyclopropenone sensitization with weekly scalp DPC. This chain joins TRBV4-2 and TRBJ1-6; D perhaps matches TRBD1 (5 bases). This clonotype was sampled from a woman in her late teens or twenties with alopecia areata. Some clones in this sample may be carry-over from other donors' samples. The sequencing used whole blood, collected in connection with sensitization to the hapten diphenylcyclopropenone (DPC). CDR3 in DNA: TGTGCCAGCAGCCCTCAGGGCCTGCGGTCCTATAATTCACCCCTCCACTTT. The encoded protein is CASSPQGLRSYNSPLHF.